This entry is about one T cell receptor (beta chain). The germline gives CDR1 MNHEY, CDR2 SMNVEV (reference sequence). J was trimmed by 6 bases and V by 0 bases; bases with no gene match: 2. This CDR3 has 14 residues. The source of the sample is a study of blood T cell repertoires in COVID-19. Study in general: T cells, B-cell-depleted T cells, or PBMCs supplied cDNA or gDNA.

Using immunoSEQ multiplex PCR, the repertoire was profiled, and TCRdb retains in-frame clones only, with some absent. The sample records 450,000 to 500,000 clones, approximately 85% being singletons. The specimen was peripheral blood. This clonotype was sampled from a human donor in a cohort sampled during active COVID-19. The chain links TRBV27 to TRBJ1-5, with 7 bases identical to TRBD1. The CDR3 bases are TGTGCCAGCAGTTTATCGACAGGGACTCAGCCCCAGCATTTT. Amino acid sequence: CASSLSTGTQPQHF.